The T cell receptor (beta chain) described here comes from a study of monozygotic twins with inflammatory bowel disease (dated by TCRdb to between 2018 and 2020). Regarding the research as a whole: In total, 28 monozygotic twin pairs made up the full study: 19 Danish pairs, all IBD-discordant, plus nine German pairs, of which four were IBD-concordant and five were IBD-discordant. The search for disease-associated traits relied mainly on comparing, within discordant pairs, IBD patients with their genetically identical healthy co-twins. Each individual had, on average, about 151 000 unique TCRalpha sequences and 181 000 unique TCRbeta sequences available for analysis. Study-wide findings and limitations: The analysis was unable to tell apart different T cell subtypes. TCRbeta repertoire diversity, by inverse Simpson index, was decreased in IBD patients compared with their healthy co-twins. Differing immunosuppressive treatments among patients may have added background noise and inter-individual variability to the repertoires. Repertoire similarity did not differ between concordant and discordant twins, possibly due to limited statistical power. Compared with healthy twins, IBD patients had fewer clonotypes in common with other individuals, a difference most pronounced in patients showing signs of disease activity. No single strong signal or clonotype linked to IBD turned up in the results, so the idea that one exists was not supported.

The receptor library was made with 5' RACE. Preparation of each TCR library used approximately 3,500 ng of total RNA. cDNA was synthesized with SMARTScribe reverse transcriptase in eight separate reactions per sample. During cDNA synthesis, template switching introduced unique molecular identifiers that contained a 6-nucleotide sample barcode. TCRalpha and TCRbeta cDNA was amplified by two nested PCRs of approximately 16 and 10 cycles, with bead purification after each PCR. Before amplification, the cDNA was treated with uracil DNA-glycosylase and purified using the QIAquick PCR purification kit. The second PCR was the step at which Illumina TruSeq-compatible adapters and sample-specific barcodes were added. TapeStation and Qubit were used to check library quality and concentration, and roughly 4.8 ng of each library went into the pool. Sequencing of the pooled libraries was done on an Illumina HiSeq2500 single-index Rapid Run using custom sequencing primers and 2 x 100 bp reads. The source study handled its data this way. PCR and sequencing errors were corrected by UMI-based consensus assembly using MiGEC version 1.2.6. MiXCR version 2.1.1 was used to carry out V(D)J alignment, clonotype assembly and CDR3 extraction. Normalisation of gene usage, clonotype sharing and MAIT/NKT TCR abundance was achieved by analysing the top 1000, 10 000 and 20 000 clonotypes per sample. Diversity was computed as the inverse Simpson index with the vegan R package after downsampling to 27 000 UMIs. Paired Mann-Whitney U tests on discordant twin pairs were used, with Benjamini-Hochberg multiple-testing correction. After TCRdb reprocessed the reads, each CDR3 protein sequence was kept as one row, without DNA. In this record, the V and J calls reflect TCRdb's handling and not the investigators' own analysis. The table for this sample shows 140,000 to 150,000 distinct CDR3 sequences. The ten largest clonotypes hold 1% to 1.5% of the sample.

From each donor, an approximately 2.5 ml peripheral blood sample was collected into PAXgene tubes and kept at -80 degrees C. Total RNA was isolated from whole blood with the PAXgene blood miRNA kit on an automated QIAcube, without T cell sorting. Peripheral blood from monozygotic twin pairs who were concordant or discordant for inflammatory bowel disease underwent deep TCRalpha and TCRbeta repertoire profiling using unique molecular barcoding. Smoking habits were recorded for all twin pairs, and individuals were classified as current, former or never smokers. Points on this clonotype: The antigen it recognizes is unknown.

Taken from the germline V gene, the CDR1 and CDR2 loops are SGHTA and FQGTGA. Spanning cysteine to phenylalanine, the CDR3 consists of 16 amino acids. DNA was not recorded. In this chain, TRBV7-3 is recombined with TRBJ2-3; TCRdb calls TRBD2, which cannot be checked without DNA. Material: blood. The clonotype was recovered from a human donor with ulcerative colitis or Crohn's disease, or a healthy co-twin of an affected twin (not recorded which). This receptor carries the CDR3 CASSTTSGRAADTQYF.